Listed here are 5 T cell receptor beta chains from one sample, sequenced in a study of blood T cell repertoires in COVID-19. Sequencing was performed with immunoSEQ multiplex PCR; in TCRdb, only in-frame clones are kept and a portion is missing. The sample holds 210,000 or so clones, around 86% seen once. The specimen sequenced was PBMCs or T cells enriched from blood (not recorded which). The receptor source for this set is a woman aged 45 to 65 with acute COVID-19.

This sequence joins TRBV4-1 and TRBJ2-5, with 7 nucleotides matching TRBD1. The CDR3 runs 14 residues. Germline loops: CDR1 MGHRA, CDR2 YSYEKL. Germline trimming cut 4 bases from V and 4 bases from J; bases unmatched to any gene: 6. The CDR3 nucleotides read TGCGCCAGCAGCCCACAGACAGGGATAGAGACCCAGTACTTC. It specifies CASSPQTGIETQYF.

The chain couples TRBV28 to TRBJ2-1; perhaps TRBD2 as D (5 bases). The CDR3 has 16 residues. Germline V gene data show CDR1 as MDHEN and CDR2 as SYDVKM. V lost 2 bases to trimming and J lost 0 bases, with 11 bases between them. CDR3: CASSLGGGDSYNEQFF. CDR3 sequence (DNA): TGTGCCAGCAGTTTAGGAGGAGGAGACTCCTACAATGAGCAGTTCTTC. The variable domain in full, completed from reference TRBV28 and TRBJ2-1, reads DVKVTQSSRYLVKRTGEKVFLECVQDMDHENMFWYRQDPGLGLRLIYFSYDVKMKEKGDIPEGYSVSREKKERFSLILESASTNQTSMYLCASSLGGGDSYNEQFFGPGTRLTVL.

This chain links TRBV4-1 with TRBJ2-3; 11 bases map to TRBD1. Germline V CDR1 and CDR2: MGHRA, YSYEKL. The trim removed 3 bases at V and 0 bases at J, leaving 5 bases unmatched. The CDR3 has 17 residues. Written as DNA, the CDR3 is TGCGCCAGCAGCCAGGCGGACAGGGGGCCAAGCACAGATACGCAGTATTTT. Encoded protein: CASSQADRGPSTDTQYF.

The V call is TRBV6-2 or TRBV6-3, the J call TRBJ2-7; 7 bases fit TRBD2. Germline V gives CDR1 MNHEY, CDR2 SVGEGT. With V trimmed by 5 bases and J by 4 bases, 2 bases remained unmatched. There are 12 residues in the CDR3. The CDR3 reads CASSGAGYEQYF. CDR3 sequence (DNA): TGTGCCAGCAGTGGAGCGGGGTACGAGCAGTACTTC.

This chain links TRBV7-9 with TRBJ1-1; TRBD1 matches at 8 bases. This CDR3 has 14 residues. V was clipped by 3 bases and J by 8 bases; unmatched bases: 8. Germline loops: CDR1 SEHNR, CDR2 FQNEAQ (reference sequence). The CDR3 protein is CASSFTGTGIEAFF. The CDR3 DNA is TGTGCCAGCAGCTTTACCGGGACAGGAATCGAAGCTTTCTTT.